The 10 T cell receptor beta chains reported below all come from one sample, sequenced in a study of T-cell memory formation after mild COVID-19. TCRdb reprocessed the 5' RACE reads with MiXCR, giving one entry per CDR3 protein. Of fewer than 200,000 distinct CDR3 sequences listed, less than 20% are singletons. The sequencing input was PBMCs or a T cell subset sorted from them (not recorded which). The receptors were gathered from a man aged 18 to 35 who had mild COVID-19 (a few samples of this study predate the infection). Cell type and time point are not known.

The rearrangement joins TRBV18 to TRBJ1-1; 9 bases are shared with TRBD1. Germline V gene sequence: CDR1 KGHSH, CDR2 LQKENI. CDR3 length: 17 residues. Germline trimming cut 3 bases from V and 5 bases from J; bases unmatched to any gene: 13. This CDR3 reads CASSPTTGGTQGTEAFF. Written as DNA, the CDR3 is TGTGCCAGCTCACCTACGACAGGGGGAACCCAGGGAACTGAAGCTTTCTTT.

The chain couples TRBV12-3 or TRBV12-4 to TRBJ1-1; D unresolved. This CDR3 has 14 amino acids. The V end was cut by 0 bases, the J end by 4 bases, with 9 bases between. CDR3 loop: CASSLARMGTEAFF. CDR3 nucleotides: TGTGCCAGCAGTTTAGCAAGGATGGGCACTGAAGCTTTCTTT.

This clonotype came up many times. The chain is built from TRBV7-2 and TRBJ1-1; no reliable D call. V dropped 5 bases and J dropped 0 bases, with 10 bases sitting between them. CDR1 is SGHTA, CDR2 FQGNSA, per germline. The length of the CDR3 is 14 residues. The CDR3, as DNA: TGTGCCAGCAGCCTACCGGGTTTGAACACTGAAGCTTTCTTT. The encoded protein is CASSLPGLNTEAFF.

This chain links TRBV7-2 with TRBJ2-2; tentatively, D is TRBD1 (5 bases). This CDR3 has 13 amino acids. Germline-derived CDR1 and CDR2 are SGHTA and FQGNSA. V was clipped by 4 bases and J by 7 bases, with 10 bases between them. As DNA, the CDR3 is TGTGCCAGCAGCTCTTCCCAGGGCGGGGAGCTGTTTTTT. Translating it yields CASSSSQGGELFF.

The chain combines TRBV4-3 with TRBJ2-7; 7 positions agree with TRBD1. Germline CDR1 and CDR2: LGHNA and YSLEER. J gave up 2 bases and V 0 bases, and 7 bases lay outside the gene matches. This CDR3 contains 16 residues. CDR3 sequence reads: CASSQERGGLTYEQYF. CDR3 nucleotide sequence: TGCGCCAGCAGCCAAGAGAGAGGGGGCTTAACCTACGAGCAGTACTTC.

CDR3 bases: TGCAGTGCCCCGAGGGCGGCAGAAACTCTCCCCCAGCATTTT. Amino acids: CSAPRAAETLPQHF. J is TRBJ1-5 and V is TRBV20-1; D remains unclear. Trimming took 6 bases from V and 10 from J, leaving 22 bases between them. This CDR3 has 14 residues. Looked up from germline, CDR1 is DFQATT and CDR2 is SNEGSKA (reference sequence).

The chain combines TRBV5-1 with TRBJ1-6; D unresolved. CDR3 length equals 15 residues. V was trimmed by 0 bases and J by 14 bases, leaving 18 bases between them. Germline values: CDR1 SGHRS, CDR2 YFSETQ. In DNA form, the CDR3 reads TGCGCCAGCAGCTTGGGTTCTGTCCCACGAGTGGCCCTCCACTTT. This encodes CASSLGSVPRVALHF.

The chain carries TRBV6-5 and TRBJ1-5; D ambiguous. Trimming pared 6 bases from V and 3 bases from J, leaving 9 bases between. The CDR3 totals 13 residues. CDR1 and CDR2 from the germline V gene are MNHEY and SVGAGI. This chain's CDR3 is CASRDGDNQPQHF. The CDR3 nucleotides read TGTGCCAGCAGGGACGGAGACAATCAGCCCCAGCATTTT.

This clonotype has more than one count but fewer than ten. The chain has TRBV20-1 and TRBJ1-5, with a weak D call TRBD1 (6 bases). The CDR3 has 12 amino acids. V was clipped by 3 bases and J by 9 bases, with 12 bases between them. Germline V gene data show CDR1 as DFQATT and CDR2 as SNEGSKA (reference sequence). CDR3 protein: CSASGGVAPQHF. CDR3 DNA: TGCAGTGCTAGCGGGGGCGTCGCGCCCCAGCATTTT.

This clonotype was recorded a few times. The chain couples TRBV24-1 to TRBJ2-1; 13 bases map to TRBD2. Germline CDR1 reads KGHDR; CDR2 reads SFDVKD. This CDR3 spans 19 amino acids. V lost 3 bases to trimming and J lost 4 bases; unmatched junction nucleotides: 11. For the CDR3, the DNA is TGTGCCACCAGTGATCTGGTGACCGGGACTAGCGGGGCTTACAATGAGCAGTTCTTC. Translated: CATSDLVTGTSGAYNEQFF.